These T cell receptor beta chains were read from a single sample in a study of long-term antiretroviral therapy in people with HIV. Produced via immunoSEQ multiplex PCR; TCRdb's table is partial and in-frame only. The profile shows about 24,000 clones, around 81% of them singletons. The specimen comprised unsorted PBMCs, sampled at the start of antiretroviral therapy, before treatment. The receptors originated from a woman aged 18 to 35 with HIV. Each CDR3 is given with its conserved first and last residue. D genes are given only for firm matches. Where a row states a size, it is once, few, many or the class of an expanded clone; other rows omit it.

v_call	clone_size	j_call	d_call	cdr3_aa	cdr3_nt
TRBV29-1	.	TRBJ2-4	TRBD2	CSVELAGATRAKNIQYF	TGCAGCGTTGAGTTAGCGGGAGCTACAAGGGCCAAAAACATTCAGTACTTC
TRBV29-1	.	TRBJ2-7	TRBD2	CSVQDSGRAYEQYF	TGCAGCGTTCAGGATAGCGGGAGGGCCTACGAGCAGTACTTC
TRBV5-1	.	TRBJ2-1	.	CASSLVSGSENEQFF	TGCGCCAGCAGCTTGGTATCGGGGTCCGAGAATGAGCAGTTCTTC
TRBV4-3	.	TRBJ1-1	.	CASSQEPTAGTEAFF	TGCGCCAGCAGCCAAGAGCCGACAGCCGGTACTGAAGCTTTCTTT
TRBV7-6	.	TRBJ2-7	.	CASSLSSRYEQYF	TGTGCCAGCAGCTTATCTTCCAGGTACGAGCAGTACTTC
TRBV29-1	.	TRBJ2-3	.	CSVPRGADTQYF	TGCAGCGTTCCCCGAGGGGCAGATACGCAGTATTTT
TRBV4-2	medium-sized	TRBJ1-6	TRBD1	CASSLNLGQTLHF	TGTGCCAGCAGCCTAAACCTGGGACAGACCCTCCACTTT
TRBV11-2	medium-sized	TRBJ2-1	TRBD1	CASSSGTDSYNEQFF	TGTGCCAGCAGCTCAGGGACAGACTCCTACAATGAGCAGTTCTTC
TRBV28	.	TRBJ1-4	.	CASSFSTAGDEKLFF	TGTGCCAGCAGTTTCTCGACAGCGGGAGATGAAAAACTGTTTTTT
TRBV25-1	.	TRBJ2-3	.	CASSEVATDTQYF	TGTGCCAGCAGTGAAGTGGCCACAGATACGCAGTATTTT
TRBV7-9	.	TRBJ2-5	TRBD1	CASSEPGQGRETQYF	TGTGCCAGCAGCGAACCGGGACAGGGAAGAGAGACCCAGTACTTC
TRBV2	.	TRBJ1-2	.	CASSVVGTQFYGYTF	TGTGCCAGCAGTGTGGTCGGGACCCAGTTCTATGGCTACACCTTC
TRBV25-1	.	TRBJ2-2	.	CASSEYEEGELFF	TGTGCCAGCAGTGAATATGAGGAGGGGGAGCTGTTTTTT
TRBV6-6	few	TRBJ1-5	.	CASSYLGQEGQPQHF	TGTGCCAGCAGTTACTTAGGACAAGAGGGTCAGCCCCAGCATTTT
TRBV5-1	.	TRBJ1-5	.	CASRPGWGLSQPQHF	TGCGCCAGCAGGCCCGGCTGGGGGCTTTCTCAGCCCCAGCATTTT
TRBV7-2	.	TRBJ2-3	.	CASRWGADTQYF	TGTGCCAGCAGATGGGGGGCAGATACGCAGTATTTT
TRBV6-1	few	TRBJ1-5	.	CASSEDGTRYQPQHF	TGTGCCAGCAGTGAAGATGGGACTCGCTATCAGCCCCAGCATTTT
TRBV9	.	TRBJ2-3	TRBD1	CASSVGAGGWTDTQYF	TGTGCCAGCAGCGTAGGCGCAGGGGGCTGGACAGATACGCAGTATTTT
TRBV6-5	few	TRBJ1-1	.	CASSYPGFAGGTEAFF	TGTGCCAGCAGTTACCCTGGTTTCGCAGGAGGGACTGAAGCTTTCTTT
TRBV2	.	TRBJ1-3	.	CASSERSGFSGNTIYF	TGTGCCAGCAGTGAACGATCAGGTTTTTCTGGAAACACCATATATTTT
TRBV9	.	TRBJ2-7	TRBD1	CASSVGGTGAYEQYF	TGTGCCAGCAGCGTAGGCGGGACAGGAGCATACGAGCAGTACTTC
TRBV7-9	.	TRBJ1-2	TRBD1	CASSPGQGVNGYTF	TGTGCCAGCAGCCCAGGACAGGGGGTAAATGGCTACACCTTC
TRBV4-1	.	TRBJ2-7	.	CASSFDFYEQYF	TGCGCCAGCAGCTTCGACTTCTACGAGCAGTACTTC
TRBV27	once	TRBJ2-5	TRBD1	CASSSILQTGAQETQYF	TGTGCCAGCAGTTCGATTCTCCAGACAGGGGCTCAAGAGACCCAGTACTTC
TRBV5-1	.	TRBJ2-3	.	CASSIQGSTDTQYF	TGCGCCAGCAGCATACAGGGTAGCACAGATACGCAGTATTTT
TRBV7-8	.	TRBJ1-1	.	CASSFNGGDTEAFF	TGTGCCAGCAGCTTTAACGGAGGGGACACTGAAGCTTTCTTT
TRBV6-4	.	TRBJ2-3	.	CASSDSRSDTDTQYF	TGTGCCAGCAGTGACTCTCGTAGCGATACAGATACGCAGTATTTT
TRBV11-2	.	TRBJ2-1	.	CASSLMDSEQFF	TGTGCCAGCAGCTTAATGGACTCGGAGCAGTTCTTC
TRBV11-2	.	TRBJ1-1	.	CASSLDPVSRPFEAFF	TGTGCCAGCAGCTTAGATCCAGTCAGCCGTCCCTTTGAAGCTTTCTTT
TRBV7-2	.	TRBJ1-1	.	CASSTMENTEAFF	TGTGCCAGCAGTACCATGGAAAACACTGAAGCTTTCTTT
TRBV14	.	TRBJ1-2	TRBD1	CASRRTGESTYGYTF	TGTGCCAGCAGACGGACAGGGGAGAGTACCTATGGCTACACCTTC
TRBV15	.	TRBJ2-7	.	CATSRDSNSYEQYF	TGTGCCACCAGCAGAGATTCCAACTCCTACGAGCAGTACTTC
TRBV9	.	TRBJ2-1	.	CASSVGGHLMGEQFF	TGTGCCAGCAGCGTAGGGGGACACCTTATGGGAGAGCAGTTCTTC
TRBV5-6	.	TRBJ2-1	TRBD2	CASGPVAGGYNEQFF	TGTGCCAGCGGACCCGTAGCGGGAGGGTACAATGAGCAGTTCTTC
TRBV6-6	.	TRBJ1-5	.	CASLEGDQPQHF	TGTGCCAGCCTCGAAGGTGATCAGCCCCAGCATTTT
TRBV28	few	TRBJ1-3	.	CASSPRTAGNTIYF	TGTGCCAGCAGTCCCCGGACGGCTGGAAACACCATATATTTT
TRBV7-8	.	TRBJ2-1	TRBD2	CASSLDVAGATYNEQFF	TGTGCCAGCAGCTTAGACGTAGCGGGAGCCACCTACAATGAGCAGTTCTTC
TRBV28	.	TRBJ1-1	.	CASRGTRDTEAFF	TGTGCCAGCAGGGGCACCCGGGACACTGAAGCTTTCTTT
TRBV4-2	.	TRBJ2-1	.	CASSQARDPSNEQFF	TGTGCCAGCAGCCAAGCGAGGGACCCCAGCAATGAGCAGTTCTTC
TRBV18	.	TRBJ2-7	TRBD2	CASSPLASGGPIEQYF	TGTGCCAGCTCACCACTCGCTAGCGGGGGACCCATCGAGCAGTACTTC
TRBV27	once	TRBJ2-4	.	CASSRQDKNIQYF	TGTGCCAGCTCCCGACAGGACAAAAACATTCAGTACTTC
TRBV5-1	.	TRBJ2-7	.	CASSPPAVSAYEQYF	TGCGCCAGCAGCCCTCCAGCGGTCTCGGCCTACGAGCAGTACTTC
TRBV5-1	.	TRBJ2-1	.	CASSLEGTDEQFF	TGCGCCAGCAGCCTTGAAGGTACGGATGAGCAGTTCTTC
TRBV7-2	.	TRBJ2-7	TRBD2	CASSLISGGAGNEQYF	TGTGCCAGCAGCTTAATCAGCGGGGGGGCCGGCAACGAGCAGTACTTC
TRBV4-3	.	TRBJ2-1	.	CASSQDLDRSSYNEQFF	TGCGCCAGCAGCCAAGATCTGGACAGAAGCTCCTACAATGAGCAGTTCTTC
TRBV4-2	.	TRBJ1-2	TRBD1	CASSLLPGQGSGYTF	TGTGCCAGCAGCCTACTGCCGGGACAGGGATCTGGCTACACCTTC
TRBV28	once	TRBJ1-1	.	CASSLNLRTEAFF	TGTGCCAGCAGTTTAAACTTACGCACTGAAGCTTTCTTT